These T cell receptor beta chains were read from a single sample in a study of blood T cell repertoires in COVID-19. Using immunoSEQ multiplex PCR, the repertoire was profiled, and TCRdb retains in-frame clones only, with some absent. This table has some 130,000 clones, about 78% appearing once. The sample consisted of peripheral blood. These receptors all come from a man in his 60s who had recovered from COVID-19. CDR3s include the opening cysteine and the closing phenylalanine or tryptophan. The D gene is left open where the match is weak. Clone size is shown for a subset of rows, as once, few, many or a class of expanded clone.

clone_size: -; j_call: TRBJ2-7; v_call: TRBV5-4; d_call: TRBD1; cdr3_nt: TGTGCCAGCAGCACTTACGGGACAGACAAAGACGAGCAGTACTTC; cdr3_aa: CASSTYGTDKDEQYF
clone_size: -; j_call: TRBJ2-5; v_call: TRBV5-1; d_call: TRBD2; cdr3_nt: TGCGCCAGCAGCTCCGGGACTAGCAGAGAGACCCAGTACTTC; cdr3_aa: CASSSGTSRETQYF
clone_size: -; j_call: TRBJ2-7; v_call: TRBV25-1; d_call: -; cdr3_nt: TGTGCCAGCAGTGACCCCAAGAAAGGGACATACGAGCAGTACTTC; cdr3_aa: CASSDPKKGTYEQYF
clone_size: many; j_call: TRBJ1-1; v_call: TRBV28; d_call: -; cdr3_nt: TGTGCCAGCAGGGAGCGGGTTGAAGCTTTCTTT; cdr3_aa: CASRERVEAFF
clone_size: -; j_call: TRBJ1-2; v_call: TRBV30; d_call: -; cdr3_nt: TGTGCCTGGACCCCAGGTCTTTATGGCTACACCTTC; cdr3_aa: CAWTPGLYGYTF
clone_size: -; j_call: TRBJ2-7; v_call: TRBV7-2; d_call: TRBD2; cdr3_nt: TGTGCCAGCAGCACGGGGACTAGCGGGAGGGCCAGTCAGTACTTC; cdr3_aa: CASSTGTSGRASQYF
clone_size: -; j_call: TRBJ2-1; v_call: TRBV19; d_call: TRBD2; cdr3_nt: TGTGCCAGTAGTATAGGATTAACTAGCGGGGGCCAACGACAGTTCTTC; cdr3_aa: CASSIGLTSGGQRQFF
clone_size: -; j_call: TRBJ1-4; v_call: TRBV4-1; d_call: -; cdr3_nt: TGCGCCAGCAGCCAAGAGGGCAATAATGAAAAACTGTTTTTT; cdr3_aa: CASSQEGNNEKLFF
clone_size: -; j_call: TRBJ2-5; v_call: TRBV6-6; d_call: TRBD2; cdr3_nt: TGTGCCAGCAGTTACGGCGGGGCAGAGCGGGGGGAGACCCAGTACTTC; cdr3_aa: CASSYGGAERGETQYF
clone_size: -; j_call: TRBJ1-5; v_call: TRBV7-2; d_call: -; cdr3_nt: TGTGCCAGCAGCTTAGGGCCGGGAGAGGGGCAGCCCCAGCATTTT; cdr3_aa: CASSLGPGEGQPQHF
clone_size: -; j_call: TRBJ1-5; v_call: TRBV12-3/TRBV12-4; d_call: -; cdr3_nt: TGTGCCAGCAGCAAAACGACAGGTCAGCCCCAGCATTTT; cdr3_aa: CASSKTTGQPQHF
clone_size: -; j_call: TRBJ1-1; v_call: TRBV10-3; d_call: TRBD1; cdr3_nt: TGTGCCATCAGGGGGGGACAGGAGAAGGGGAACACTGAAGCTTTCTTT; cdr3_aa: CAIRGGQEKGNTEAFF
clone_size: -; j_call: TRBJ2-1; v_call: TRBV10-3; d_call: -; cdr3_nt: TGTGCCATCAGTGAACCGGACAGCCGGCAGTTCTTC; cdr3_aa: CAISEPDSRQFF
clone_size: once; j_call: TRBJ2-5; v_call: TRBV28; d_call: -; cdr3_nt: TGTGCCAGCAGATCCTCCAGGGGTTTACGGGAGACCCAGTACTTC; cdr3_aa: CASRSSRGLRETQYF
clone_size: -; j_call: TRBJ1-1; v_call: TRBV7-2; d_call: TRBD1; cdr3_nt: TGTGCCAGCAGCTGGACAGGAGGCATGAACACTGAAGCTTTCTTT; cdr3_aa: CASSWTGGMNTEAFF
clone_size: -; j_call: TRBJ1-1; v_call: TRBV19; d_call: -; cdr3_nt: TGTGCCAGTACCTTCTCCGGCCGGACGGGGAATCCTGAAGCTTTCTTT; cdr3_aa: CASTFSGRTGNPEAFF
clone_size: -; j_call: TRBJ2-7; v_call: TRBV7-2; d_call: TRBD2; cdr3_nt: TGTGCCAGCAGCTTAGCACCGACTAGCGGGAGGATGGACTTC; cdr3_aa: CASSLAPTSGRMDF
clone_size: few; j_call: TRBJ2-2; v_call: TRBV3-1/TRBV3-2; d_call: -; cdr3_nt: TGTGCCAGCAGCCCCCAGTTTTCCACCGGGGAGCTGTTTTTT; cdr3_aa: CASSPQFSTGELFF
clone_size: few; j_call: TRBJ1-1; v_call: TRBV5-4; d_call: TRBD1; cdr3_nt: TGTGCCAGCAGCCTCTATCCCACAGGGGAGGACACTGAAGCTTTCTTT; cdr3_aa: CASSLYPTGEDTEAFF
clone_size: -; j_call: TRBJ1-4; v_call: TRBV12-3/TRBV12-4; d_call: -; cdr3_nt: TGTGCCAGCAGTCCACAGGGTGAAAAACTGTTTTTT; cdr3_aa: CASSPQGEKLFF
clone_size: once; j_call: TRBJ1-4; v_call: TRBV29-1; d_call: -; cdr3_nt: TGCAGCGTTATCGAGCGGAATGAAAAACTGTTTTTT; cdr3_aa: CSVIERNEKLFF
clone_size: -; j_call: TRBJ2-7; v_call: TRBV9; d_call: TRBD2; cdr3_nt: TGTGCCAGCAGCCAAGCTAGCGGGAGAGATGAGGAGCAGTACTTC; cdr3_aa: CASSQASGRDEEQYF
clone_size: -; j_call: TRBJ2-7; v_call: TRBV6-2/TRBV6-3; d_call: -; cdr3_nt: TGTGCCAGCAGTACACCAGGGATCCTCTCCTACGAGCAGTACTTC; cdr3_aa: CASSTPGILSYEQYF
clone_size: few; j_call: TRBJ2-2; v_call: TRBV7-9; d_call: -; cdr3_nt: TGTGCCAGCAGCTTACTGCTAGACGGAGAGCTGTTTTTT; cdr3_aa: CASSLLLDGELFF
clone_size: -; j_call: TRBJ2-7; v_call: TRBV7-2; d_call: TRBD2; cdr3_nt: TGTGCCAGCAGCCAGAGCCTAGCGGGTGGATTCTACGAGCAGTACTTC; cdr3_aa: CASSQSLAGGFYEQYF
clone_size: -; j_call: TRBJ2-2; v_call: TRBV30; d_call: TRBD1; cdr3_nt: TGTGCCTGGATCAATATGGGACAGGGTGTTCCCGGGGAGCTGTTTTTT; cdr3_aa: CAWINMGQGVPGELFF
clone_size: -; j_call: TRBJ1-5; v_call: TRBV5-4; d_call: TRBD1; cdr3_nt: TGTGCCAGCAGTTCAGGGGGAAATAGCAATCAGCCCCAGCATTTT; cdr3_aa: CASSSGGNSNQPQHF
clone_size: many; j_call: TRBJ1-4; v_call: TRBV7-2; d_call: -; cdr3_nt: TGTGCCAGCAGTTTTGGGGCCAGTGAAAAACTGTTTTTT; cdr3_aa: CASSFGASEKLFF
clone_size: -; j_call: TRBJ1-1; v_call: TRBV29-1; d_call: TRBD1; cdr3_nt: TGCAGCGTTTTGAGGACAGGGAACACTGAAGCTTTCTTT; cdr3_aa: CSVLRTGNTEAFF
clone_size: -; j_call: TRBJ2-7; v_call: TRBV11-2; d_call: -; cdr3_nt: TGTGCCAGCAGCCCCCTCGCAACCCCAGGAACCGAGCAGTACTTC; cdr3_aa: CASSPLATPGTEQYF
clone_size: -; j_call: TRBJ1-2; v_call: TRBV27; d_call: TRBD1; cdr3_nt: TGTGCCAGCAGTTTAGCTCGGACAGGTTATGGCTACACCTTC; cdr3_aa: CASSLARTGYGYTF
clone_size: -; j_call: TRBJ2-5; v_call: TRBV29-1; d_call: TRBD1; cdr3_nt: TGCAGCGTCGGACAGGGGGAAGAGACCCAGTACTTC; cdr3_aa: CSVGQGEETQYF
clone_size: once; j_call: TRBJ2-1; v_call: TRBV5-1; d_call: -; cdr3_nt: TGCGCCAGCAGTCCTTGGGAACCGGGACTTCCCTACAATGAGCAGTTCTTC; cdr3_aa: CASSPWEPGLPYNEQFF
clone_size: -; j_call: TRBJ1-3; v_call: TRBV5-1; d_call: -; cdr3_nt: TGCGCCAGCAGCTCGGACGGAGGAGTTCGAAACACCATATATTTT; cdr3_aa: CASSSDGGVRNTIYF
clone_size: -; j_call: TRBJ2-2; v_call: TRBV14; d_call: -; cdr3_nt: TGTGCCAGCAGCCAAGTGGGGGCAGGCACCGGGGAGCTGTTTTTT; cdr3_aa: CASSQVGAGTGELFF
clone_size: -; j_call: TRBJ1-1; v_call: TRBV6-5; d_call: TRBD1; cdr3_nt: TGTGCCAGCAGTACTCCGGGACAGGGTACTGAAGCTTTCTTT; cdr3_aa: CASSTPGQGTEAFF
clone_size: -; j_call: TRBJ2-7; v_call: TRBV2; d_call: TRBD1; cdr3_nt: TGTGCCAGCAGGCCGGGACAGGGCTACGAGCAGTACTTC; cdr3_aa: CASRPGQGYEQYF
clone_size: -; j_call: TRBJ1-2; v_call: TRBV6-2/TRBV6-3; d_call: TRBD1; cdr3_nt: TGTGCCAGCAGTTATGTCGACAGGGACTCTGGCTACACCTTC; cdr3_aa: CASSYVDRDSGYTF
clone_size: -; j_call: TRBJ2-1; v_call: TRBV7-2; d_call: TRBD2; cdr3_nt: TGTGCCAGCAGGACTAGCGGGGGGGAGTACAATGAGCAGTTCTTC; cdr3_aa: CASRTSGGEYNEQFF
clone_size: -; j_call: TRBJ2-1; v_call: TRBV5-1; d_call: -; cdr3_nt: TGCGCCAGCAGCTTAGGGGCGGTATCCTACAATGAGCAGTTCTTC; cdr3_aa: CASSLGAVSYNEQFF
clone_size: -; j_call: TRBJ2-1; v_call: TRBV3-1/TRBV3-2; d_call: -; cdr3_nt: TGTGCCAGCAGCCAAATACTAGCAGTCAATGAGCAGTTCTTC; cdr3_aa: CASSQILAVNEQFF
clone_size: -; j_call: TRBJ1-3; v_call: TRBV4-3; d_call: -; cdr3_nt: TGCGCCAGCAGCCAAGATCAAGGGGCTGGAAACACCATATATTTT; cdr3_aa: CASSQDQGAGNTIYF
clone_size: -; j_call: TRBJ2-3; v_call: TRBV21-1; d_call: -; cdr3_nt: TGTGCCAGCAGTCTAGCGGGATGCACAGATACGCAGTATTTT; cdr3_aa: CASSLAGCTDTQYF
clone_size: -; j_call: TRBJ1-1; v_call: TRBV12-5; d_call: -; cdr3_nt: TGTGCTAGTGGTTTGGTTCTAGGCAGTTACACTGAAGCTTTCTTT; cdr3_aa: CASGLVLGSYTEAFF
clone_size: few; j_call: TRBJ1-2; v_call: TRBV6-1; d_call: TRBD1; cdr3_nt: TGTGCCAGCAGTGAAGGGGACAGGGCCTATGGCTACACCTTC; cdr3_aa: CASSEGDRAYGYTF
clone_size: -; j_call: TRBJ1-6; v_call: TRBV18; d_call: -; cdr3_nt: TGTGCCAGCTCACCAGGGGCCAATTCACCCCTCCACTTT; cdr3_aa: CASSPGANSPLHF
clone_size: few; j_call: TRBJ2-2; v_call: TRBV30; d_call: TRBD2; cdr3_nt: TGTGCCTCAGGACTAGCGGGACCGGGGGAGCTGTTTTTT; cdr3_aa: CASGLAGPGELFF
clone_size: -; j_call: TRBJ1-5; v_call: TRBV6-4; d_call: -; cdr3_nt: TGTGCCACCTTCATGGGGGGGGGCTCTCAGCCCCAGCATTTT; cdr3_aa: CATFMGGGSQPQHF
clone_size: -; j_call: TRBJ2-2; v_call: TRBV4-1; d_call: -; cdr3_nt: TGCGCCAGCAGGGCTGGCACCGGGGAGCTGTTTTTT; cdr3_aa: CASRAGTGELFF
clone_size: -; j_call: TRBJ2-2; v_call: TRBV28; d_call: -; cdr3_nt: TGTGCCAGCAGATCTTCAAGGGGTGTCACCGGGGAGCTGTTTTTT; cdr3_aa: CASRSSRGVTGELFF
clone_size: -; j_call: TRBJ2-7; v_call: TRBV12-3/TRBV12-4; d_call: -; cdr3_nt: TGTGCCAGCAGTTTGTTCAGTTCCTACGAGCAGTACTTC; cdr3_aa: CASSLFSSYEQYF
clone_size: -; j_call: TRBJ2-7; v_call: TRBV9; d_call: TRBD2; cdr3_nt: TGTGCCAGCAGCCCTCGGTGGGAGGGCCAGAGCGAGCAGTACTTC; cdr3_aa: CASSPRWEGQSEQYF
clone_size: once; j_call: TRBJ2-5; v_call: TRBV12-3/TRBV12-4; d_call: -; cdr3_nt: TGTGCCAGCAGTTTCCGGGGGCAAGAGACCCAGTACTTC; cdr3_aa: CASSFRGQETQYF